The 12 T cell receptor beta chains below come from one sample, sequenced in a study of blood T cell repertoires in COVID-19. Sequencing was performed with immunoSEQ multiplex PCR; in TCRdb, only in-frame clones are kept and a portion is missing. The repertoire has under 200,000 clones, more than 75% of them found once; the top ten carry approximately 7.8%. Sequencing was done on a sample of peripheral blood. The receptors derive from a woman aged 60-75 years with COVID-19, enrolled during active disease.

The chain carries TRBV7-8 and TRBJ2-1; TRBD2 matches at 11 bases. Germline CDR1 is SGHVS and CDR2 is FQNEAQ. The ends lost 4 bases at V and 10 bases at J; junction bases unmatched: 15. This CDR3 comprises 17 residues. DNA of the CDR3: TGTGCCAGCAGCTCCTACGGGATTAGCGGGGGGGTGGAGGAGCAGTTCTTC. As protein: CASSSYGISGGVEEQFF.

The J gene is TRBJ1-2, the V gene TRBV4-3, with 8 bases matching TRBD1. The CDR3 runs 13 residues. J lost 8 bases, V lost 2 bases, and 4 bases had no gene match. Germline V lookup: CDR1 LGHNA, CDR2 YSLEER. The chain's CDR3 is CASSQNDRGGYTF. DNA of the CDR3: TGCGCCAGCAGCCAAAACGACAGGGGCGGCTACACCTTC.

The chain carries TRBV19 and TRBJ2-1; possible D gene TRBD2, 6 bases. The ends were cut back, 5 bases at V and 6 bases at J, with 17 bases in the middle. In germline, CDR1 is LNHDA, CDR2 SQIVND (reference sequence). CDR3 length: 15 residues. CDR3 protein: CASSPTSNPGNEQFF. CDR3 nucleotides: TGTGCCAGTAGTCCAACTAGCAATCCGGGCAATGAGCAGTTCTTC.

The chain recombines TRBV19 with TRBJ2-1; the D is unclear. Germline CDR1 reads LNHDA; CDR2 reads SQIVND (reference sequence). Trimming cost V 5 bases and J 9 bases, with 17 bases left between them. CDR3 length: 14 amino acids. CDR3: CASSVGSQRSEQFF. Written as DNA, the CDR3 is TGTGCCAGTAGTGTCGGATCCCAGAGGAGTGAGCAGTTCTTC.

This chain connects TRBV4-3 to TRBJ1-1; 8 nucleotides match TRBD1. Trimming at V came to 1 base and at J to 3 bases, leaving 10 bases not matched to a gene. The CDR3 runs 17 residues. Germline V gene sequence: CDR1 LGHNA, CDR2 YSLEER. The CDR3 sequence: CASSQVKPGGLDTEAFF. The CDR3 bases are TGCGCCAGCAGCCAAGTTAAGCCAGGGGGCTTGGACACTGAAGCTTTCTTT.

J is TRBJ1-2 and V is TRBV27; TRBD1 is a possible D gene (6 bases). CDR1 MNHEY and CDR2 SMNVEV come from the germline V gene (reference sequence). This CDR3 region has 13 residues. The V gene lost 3 bases and the J gene lost 4 bases, with 9 bases spanning the gap. The CDR3 loop reads CASSFQGPYGYTF. CDR3 in DNA: TGTGCCAGCAGTTTCCAGGGGCCCTATGGCTACACCTTC.

The V gene is TRBV7-8, the J gene TRBJ2-7; D is ambiguous. The CDR3 consists of 15 residues. Germline CDR1 reads SGHVS; CDR2 reads FQNEAQ. V was shortened by 1 base and J by 6 bases, with 16 bases between the two germline ends. CDR3 DNA sequence: TGTGCCAGCAGCTTAGATTCGGCGACCGCAGGCGAGCAGTACGTC. Translating it yields CASSLDSATAGEQYV.

V usage is TRBV14 and J usage is TRBJ1-4; no reliable D call. V gave up 3 bases and J gave up 4 bases, with 9 bases separating them. Germline V lookup: CDR1 SGHDN, CDR2 FVKESK. The CDR3 runs to 14 residues. The CDR3 nucleotides are TGTGCCAGCAGCCAGAGGTTAGGTAATGAAAAACTGTTTTTT. Translation gives CASSQRLGNEKLFF.

This clone was seen a single time. This chain links TRBV5-1 with TRBJ1-5, with TRBD1 identical over 10 bases. V trimming: 4 bases; J trimming: 3 bases; junction bases outside the gene matches: 7. Germline assignment: CDR1 SGHRS and CDR2 YFSETQ. The CDR3 has 16 amino acids. The DNA for the CDR3 is TGCGCCAGCAGCCCTGGACAGGGGGGACACAATCAGCCCCAGCATTTT. It translates to CASSPGQGGHNQPQHF.

This rearrangement joins TRBV2 to TRBJ1-2; D is perhaps TRBD1 (6 bases). V lost 6 bases and J 2 bases, leaving 16 bases between the germline ends. Germline loops: CDR1 SNHLY, CDR2 FYNNEI. The CDR3 loop spans 15 amino acids. CDR3 bases: TGTGCCAGCAGACATGACAGGACCTTCAACTATGGCTACACCTTC. Translated: CASRHDRTFNYGYTF.

In this sample, this clone turned up a few times. The chain couples TRBV15 to TRBJ1-1, with 9 nucleotides matching TRBD1. Trimming cost V 4 bases and J 1 base; bases outside gene matches: 4. This CDR3 contains 15 residues. Looked up from germline, CDR1 is LNHNV and CDR2 is YYDKDF (reference sequence). The CDR3 DNA sequence: TGTGCCACCAGCACTCGGGGACAGGGGAACACTGAAGCTTTCTTT. It is translated as CATSTRGQGNTEAFF. Variable domain in full (rest from reference TRBV15 and TRBJ1-1): DAMVIQNPRYQVTQFGKPVTLSCSQTLNHNVMYWYQQKSSQAPKLLFHYYDKDFNNEADTPDNFQSRRPNTSFCFLDIRSPGLGDTAMYLCATSTRGQGNTEAFFGQGTRLTVV.

The chain employs TRBV28 and TRBJ2-1; D is possibly TRBD2 (6 bases). V was clipped by 2 bases and J by 2 bases, with 22 bases between them. This CDR3 contains 19 residues. Per the germline V gene, CDR1 is MDHEN and CDR2 is SYDVKM. DNA for the CDR3: TGTGCCAGCAGTTTAGGCCCGCATAGCGGTAGCTATGCCTACAATGAGCAGTTCTTC. This codes for CASSLGPHSGSYAYNEQFF.